This is a list of T cell receptor beta chains from one sample in a study of blood T cells in healthy people across ages. Each CDR3 protein is one row after TCRdb ran MiXCR on the 5' RACE reads. The sample has about 650,000 distinct CDR3 sequences, about 34% seen once. Sequencing was performed on blood. These receptors were taken from a woman at least 80 years old in good health. Both conserved end residues are part of each CDR3. Fields, in order: J gene, clone size, D gene, V gene, CDR3 protein, CDR3 DNA. D genes are given only for firm matches. Clone sizes are given selectively: once, few, many, or a class where the clone is expanded.

>TRBJ1-1|many|-|TRBV20-1
CSAKLSGNTEAFF
TGCAGTGCTAAGCTTTCCGGGAACACTGAAGCTTTCTTT
>TRBJ2-1|few|TRBD2|TRBV30
CAWSGQTSGGAGNEQFF
TGTGCCTGGAGCGGTCAGACTAGCGGGGGGGCCGGGAATGAGCAGTTCTTC
>TRBJ2-7|many|-|TRBV11-1
CASSLAAQGYEQYF
TGTGCCAGCAGCTTAGCCGCACAGGGCTACGAGCAGTACTTC
>TRBJ2-3|-|-|TRBV6-2/TRBV6-3
CASRPPGSRTDTQYF
TGTGCCAGTAGGCCACCGGGATCTCGTACAGATACGCAGTATTTT
>TRBJ1-2|-|-|TRBV27
CAGTTRGQGDYGYTF
TGTGCCGGCACCACAAGGGGACAAGGCGACTATGGCTACACCTTC
>TRBJ2-1|-|-|TRBV28
CASTWGGGRHEQFF
TGTGCCAGCACTTGGGGGGGGGGCCGTCATGAGCAGTTCTTC
>TRBJ2-2|-|TRBD1|TRBV9
CASSVVDQGQGMPGELFF
TGTGCCAGCAGCGTAGTCGATCAGGGACAGGGAATGCCCGGGGAGCTGTTTTTT
>TRBJ2-7|many|-|TRBV6-1
CASSEIGGLSYEQYF
TGTGCCAGCAGTGAAATCGGGGGGCTTTCCTACGAGCAGTACTTC
>TRBJ1-5|few|-|TRBV30
CAWSLDINQPQHF
TGTGCCTGGAGTTTGGATATCAATCAGCCCCAGCATTTT
>TRBJ2-7|many|TRBD1|TRBV29-1
CSVDRQGNGYEQYF
TGCAGCGTTGACAGACAGGGCAACGGCTACGAGCAGTACTTC
>TRBJ2-3|many|TRBD2|TRBV30
CAWSVAGGSTDTQYF
TGTGCCTGGAGTGTGGCGGGGGGTAGCACAGATACGCAGTATTTT
>TRBJ2-2|few|-|TRBV7-2
CASSFQTGGLSTGELFF
TGTGCCAGCAGCTTTCAAACCGGGGGTTTAAGCACCGGGGAGCTGTTTTTT
>TRBJ2-7|many|TRBD2|TRBV30
CAWSVQRGGEQYF
TGTGCCTGGAGTGTACAGCGGGGGGGCGAGCAGTACTTC
>TRBJ2-1|-|-|TRBV20-1
CRASRENDEQFF
TGCAGGGCTAGCCGGGAGAACGATGAGCAGTTCTTC
>TRBJ1-6|many|-|TRBV2
CASREATAYNSPLHF
TGTGCCAGCAGAGAGGCCACTGCCTATAATTCACCCCTCCACTTT
>TRBJ1-4|-|-|TRBV7-8
CASSLDESGKLFF
TGTGCCAGCAGCTTAGATGAGTCTGGAAAACTGTTTTTT
>TRBJ2-5|many|-|TRBV12-3/TRBV12-4
CASSLSWETQYF
TGTGCCAGCAGTTTAAGCTGGGAGACCCAGTACTTC
>TRBJ2-2|few|-|TRBV15
CATSRGLKGNTGELFF
TGTGCCACCAGCAGAGGCCTTAAGGGGAACACCGGGGAGCTGTTTTTT
>TRBJ1-1|many|TRBD1|TRBV5-1
CASSNDRGQKAFF
TGCGCCAGCAGCAACGACAGGGGGCAGAAAGCTTTCTTT
>TRBJ1-4|-|-|TRBV5-1
CASRAVNEKRFF
TGCGCCAGCAGGGCAGTTAATGAAAAACGGTTTTTT
>TRBJ1-2|many|-|TRBV20-1
CSARGASNGYTF
TGCAGTGCTAGAGGGGCTTCGAATGGCTACACCTTC
>TRBJ2-1|many|-|TRBV24-1
CATSDLGRGTQNEQFF
TGTGCCACCAGTGATTTAGGCAGGGGAACGCAGAATGAGCAGTTCTTC
>TRBJ1-5|many|-|TRBV6-2/TRBV6-3
CASSYWGPNQPQHF
TGTGCCAGCAGTTACTGGGGACCCAATCAGCCCCAGCATTTT
>TRBJ2-5|many|-|TRBV20-1
CSARPPGVYQETQYF
TGCAGTGCTAGACCCCCGGGAGTTTACCAAGAGACCCAGTACTTC
>TRBJ1-6|many|-|TRBV5-1
CASSLDSSINSPLHF
TGCGCCAGCAGCTTGGACAGTTCTATTAATTCACCCCTCCACTTT
>TRBJ2-5|few|TRBD1|TRBV28
CASRKLTGAQETQYF
TGTGCCAGCCGTAAATTGACAGGGGCCCAAGAGACCCAGTACTTC
>TRBJ2-3|-|TRBD2|TRBV7-7
CASSYSGVADTQYF
TGTGCTAGCAGTTATAGCGGGGTCGCAGATACGCAGTATTTT
>TRBJ1-2|-|-|TRBV2
CASTPPEGGYTF
TGTGCCAGCACCCCACCGGAAGGTGGCTACACCTTC
>TRBJ2-3|-|TRBD2|TRBV12-3/TRBV12-4
CASRDGTSGSTDMQYF
TGTGCCAGCAGGGACGGGACTAGCGGGAGCACAGATATGCAATATTTT
>TRBJ2-1|few|TRBD2|TRBV27
CASSKGGGSYNEQFF
TGTGCCAGCAGTAAAGGCGGGGGCTCCTACAATGAGCAGTTCTTC
>TRBJ2-5|many|-|TRBV6-1
CASNLASQETQYF
TGTGCCAGCAACCTCGCCAGTCAAGAGACCCAGTACTTC
>TRBJ1-2|many|TRBD1|TRBV5-8
CASSLRTGSGYTF
TGTGCCAGCAGCTTACGGACAGGGAGTGGCTACACCTTC
>TRBJ2-1|-|TRBD2|TRBV5-1
CASSSYSGTSGRQGFF
TGCGCCAGCAGCTCCTACTCCGGGACTAGCGGGCGCCAGGGGTTCTTC
>TRBJ1-2|many|-|TRBV20-1
CSAPSGTRPYGYTF
TGCAGTGCTCCATCCGGGACTCGTCCCTATGGCTACACCTTC
>TRBJ2-3|-|-|TRBV9
CASSVAGGLSTDTQYF
TGTGCCAGCAGCGTAGCCGGGGGCCTTAGCACAGATACGCAGTATTTT
>TRBJ2-1|many|TRBD2|TRBV7-2
CASSLGVLAGLNEQFF
TGTGCCAGCAGCTTAGGGGTACTAGCGGGGTTAAATGAGCAGTTCTTC
>TRBJ2-4|many|TRBD2|TRBV9
CASSVASGGDIQYF
TGTGCCAGCAGCGTAGCTAGCGGGGGTGACATTCAGTACTTC
>TRBJ2-5|many|-|TRBV5-1
CASREQQGRAQTQYF
TGCGCCAGCAGGGAACAACAGGGAAGGGCGCAGACCCAGTACTTC
>TRBJ1-3|-|-|TRBV15
CATSRDGRTGNTIYF
TGTGCCACCAGCAGAGATGGTAGGACTGGAAACACCATATATTTT
>TRBJ2-3|many|-|TRBV7-2
CASSPVYGDTQYF
TGTGCCAGCAGCCCCGTCTATGGAGATACGCAGTATTTT
>TRBJ1-6|few|TRBD1|TRBV7-9
CASSAPGGGNSPLHF
TGTGCCAGCAGCGCCCCAGGGGGGGGTAATTCACCCCTCCACTTT
>TRBJ2-3|-|-|TRBV11-2
CASSPPGAPWDTQYF
TGTGCCAGCAGTCCCCCGGGGGCCCCCTGGGATACGCAGTATTTT
>TRBJ1-2|many|-|TRBV2
CASSTGVSGYTF
TGTGCCAGCAGTACGGGGGTATCTGGCTACACCTTC
>TRBJ1-5|-|-|TRBV5-6
CASSRGQGSQPQHF
TGTGCCAGCAGCCGGGGACAAGGTAGTCAGCCCCAGCATTTT
>TRBJ2-7|-|-|TRBV20-1
CSAGRTAPSYEQYF
TGCAGTGCTGGAAGGACAGCACCTTCCTACGAGCAGTACTTC
>TRBJ1-1|many|-|TRBV4-2
CASSPRDIALEAFF
TGTGCCAGCAGCCCCCGGGATATTGCCCTTGAAGCTTTCTTT
>TRBJ2-1|-|-|TRBV5-5
CASSLLGAAPIINEQFF
TGTGCCAGCAGCTTGCTCGGGGCGGCGCCAATTATCAATGAGCAGTTCTTC
>TRBJ1-4|many|-|TRBV5-5
CASSLNRAGTNEKLFF
TGTGCCAGCAGCCTTAACAGGGCTGGAACTAATGAAAAACTGTTTTTT
>TRBJ1-1|many|TRBD1|TRBV11-1
CASSLWTGNTEAFF
TGTGCCAGCAGCTTGTGGACAGGCAACACTGAAGCTTTCTTT
>TRBJ2-3|many|-|TRBV7-2
CASSSPFTGGTDTQYF
TGTGCCAGCAGCAGCCCTTTCACAGGTGGGACAGATACGCAGTATTTT
>TRBJ2-3|many|-|TRBV7-9
CASSLEVALADTQYF
TGTGCCAGCAGCTTAGAGGTAGCGTTAGCAGATACGCAGTATTTT
>TRBJ1-4|few|-|TRBV18
CASSSAGFNEKLFF
TGTGCCAGCTCGTCCGCAGGATTTAATGAAAAACTGTTTTTT
>TRBJ2-7|many|-|TRBV20-1
CSAWGSSDYEQYF
TGCAGTGCTTGGGGGTCCTCCGACTACGAGCAGTACTTC
>TRBJ2-7|many|-|TRBV20-1
CSARGEYEQYF
TGCAGTGCCAGAGGAGAGTACGAGCAGTACTTC
>TRBJ1-5|-|-|TRBV10-3
CAISDQRPNQPQHF
TGTGCCATCAGTGACCAGAGGCCCAATCAGCCCCAGCATTTT
>TRBJ2-7|-|TRBD1|TRBV29-1
CSAGQGRPYEQYF
TGCAGCGCCGGACAGGGAAGGCCATACGAGCAGTACTTC